Only one count was recorded for the clone carrying this T cell receptor (beta chain). Its antigen is as yet unknown. Researchers ran the PCR with 60 Vbeta and 13 Jbeta primers. TCRdb keeps only in-frame clones here, not all; method: immunoSEQ multiplex PCR. This table has under 85,000 clones, around 70% appearing once. Per the germline V gene, CDR1 is SQVTM and CDR2 is ANQGSEA. The CDR3 is made up of 11 amino acids. V lost 4 bases and J lost 4, with 7 bases in between. The sample originates from a study of cytomegalovirus exposure and HLA in healthy donors. In the study overall: Among the approximately 370 donors who were genotyped, about 86% fell in the genetic ancestry cluster that is associated with self-reported Caucasian donors. Whole-study findings and limits: Later analysis identified about 17,000 TCR beta sequences associated with HLA alleles, using a false discovery rate threshold of 0.05. The study put some 150 TCR beta chains on its list as cytomegalovirus-associated. Later analysis showed TCR association rates varying by HLA locus, highest for DRB1 and lowest for HLA-C.

The V gene is TRBV29-1, the J gene TRBJ1-1; D gene unclear. The material sequenced was PBMCs. This clonotype originated in a young woman in good health and CMV-seropositive. CDR3 residues: CSVGLGTEAFF. As DNA, the CDR3 is TGCAGCGTTGGACTAGGCACTGAAGCTTTCTTT.